This TCR beta chain was captured in a study of T cells in Graves' hyperthyroidism and ophthalmopathy (dated by TCRdb to the late 2010s). In the study overall: Peripheral blood was collected at initial diagnosis, before any treatment. After blood sampling, hyperthyroidism patients were treated with methimazole at a starting dose of 30 mg daily, and ophthalmopathy patients were treated with high-dose intravenous methylprednisolone. TCR Vbeta CDR3 sequencing of 120 to 150 peripheral blood samples (under 45 ophthalmopathy, 75 to 80 hyperthyroidism and roughly 17 progressor patients) is reported in the paper. In addition, the study compared T-cell repertoires in thyroid tissue and in blood from about 6 Graves' hyperthyroidism patients. To identify TCR V-J signatures that set the groups apart, the researchers used a discovery cohort of more than 95 patients, made up of around 42 with Graves' ophthalmopathy and 57 with stable Graves' hyperthyroidism. Prospective prediction of ophthalmopathy was tested in an independent validation cohort of fewer than 20 hyperthyroidism patients and some 17 patients who later progressed to ophthalmopathy. The approximately 97 discovery patients were randomly divided into training and test sets at a 7:3 ratio. General study outcomes and caveats: Sample size was not statistically predetermined, and blinding of investigators to group allocation was not performed. Most expanded thyroid clonotypes (frequency above 0.001) were also detected in blood, suggesting blood repertoires may reflect thyroid immune responses. In validation, progression to ophthalmopathy was predicted by the model with 65% to 71% sensitivity and roughly 76% specificity, a median of roughly six months before onset. A 13 V-J signature model separated ophthalmopathy from stable hyperthyroidism, with approximately 87% sensitivity and 81.08% specificity in cross-validation and 80%/75% in testing.

TCR beta CDR3 regions were amplified from RNA transcripts. The first round of RT-PCR for the TCR CDR3 was performed with the HTBI primer set and the Qiagen OneStep RT-PCR kit. Libraries were constructed in a second round of multiplex PCR, after which size selection and purification were carried out. Paired-end sequencing of the libraries was performed with 100 bp reads on an Illumina HiSeq2000. Per the authors' processing: Raw data were processed with SOAPnuke, discarding reads with adapters, uncalled bases, mean Phred below 15, or no exact constant-primer or identifier match. High-quality paired reads were merged using COPE v1.2.5, and each unique nucleotide sequence was defined as a clonotype. MiTCR v1.1 was used to align clonotypes to the IMGT TRBV, TRBD and TRBJ reference segments. The analysis included only V-J combinations with a frequency above 0.0001, which together covered around 99% of the repertoires. A TCS score was defined as the ratio between F50 (clonal expansion) and ExV (chaos), using BLOSUM62-based TCRdist between CDR3 peptides within each V-J. Welch's t-statistics and random forest reduced roughly 530 V-J features to roughly 13, which were used in a naive Bayes classifier (R e1071). TCRdb reprocessing: public reads trimmed at Q25 with fastp, clones called with MiXCR, in-frame beta chains kept. Identical CDR3 protein sequences are pooled into one entry, listed with their most common genes and DNA. Clone size and V and J calls follow TCRdb, not the original study. This sample is represented by 400,000 to 450,000 distinct CDR3 sequences; roughly 14% of them were singletons. Clones ranked in the top ten supply approximately 13% of the sample.

Ophthalmopathy patients had moderately to severely active disease, Clinical Activity Score of at least 3, NOSPECS grade of at least 4, and duration under 3 months. Any patient with an uncontrolled infection, another autoimmune disease, pregnancy or lactation was excluded. Diagnoses relied on clinical symptoms, serum thyroxine and TRAb, thyroid ultrasound and orbital computed tomography. PBMCs were isolated from about 10 ml of fresh peripheral blood by Ficoll-Paque density gradient centrifugation. Total RNA was extracted using Trizol reagent, and RNA quality was assessed on an Agilent 2100 Bioanalyzer. This clonotype was counted between two and nine times. Its antigen remains undetermined. Base qualities are not at hand, and no much larger clone is one base apart. What was sequenced was blood. This TCR derives from a man younger than 35 with Graves' ophthalmopathy.

The CDR3 has the sequence CASSYSRRSGAEQYF. The nucleotide sequence is TGTGCCAGCAGTTACTCCCGCCGGTCGGGGGCCGAGCAGTACTTC. The chain couples TRBV6-2 or TRBV6-3 to TRBJ2-7; the D segment may tentatively be TRBD1 or TRBD2, each giving 6 matched bases. CDR1 MNHEY and CDR2 SVGEGT are derived from the germline V gene. The cysteine opens and the phenylalanine closes a CDR3 of 15 amino acids. Solely the CDR3 DNA is kept, with 45 bases framed from the first base. V is cut by 0 bases and J by 6 bases, and the space between the germline ends is 15 bases.